These 28 T cell receptor beta chains were all obtained from the same sample, sequenced in a study of blood T cell repertoires in COVID-19. Repertoires were generated with immunoSEQ multiplex PCR, while TCRdb's copy carries only in-frame clones and drops some. Of around 110,000 clones detected, 84% appear once; the ten largest clones hold roughly 4.6%. Specimen: peripheral blood. The receptors originated from a human donor in a cohort sampled during active COVID-19.

This clone appeared a single time. The chain employs TRBV6-2 or TRBV6-3 and TRBJ1-6, with 7 nucleotides matching TRBD1. The V segment lost 5 bases and the J segment 9 bases; nucleotides outside the gene matches: 7. The V gene's germline CDR1 is MNHEY and CDR2 SVGEGT. This CDR3 contains 14 residues. CDR3 loop: CASSEGATTSPLHF. The CDR3 DNA reads as TGTGCCAGCAGTGAGGGGGCTACGACTTCACCCCTCCACTTT.

The chain couples TRBV28 to TRBJ1-5; possible D gene TRBD1, 6 bases. This CDR3 spans 15 amino acids. Trimming took 3 bases from V and 5 from J, leaving 14 bases between them. Germline V CDR1 and CDR2: MDHEN, SYDVKM. CDR3 nucleotides: TGTGCCAGCAGTTTCGGCAGGGGTCACGATCAGCCCCAGCATTTT. This codes for CASSFGRGHDQPQHF.

The genes are TRBV7-2 and TRBJ1-5; no firm D call. Trimming cost V 5 bases and J 1 base, with 9 bases left between them. CDR3 length: 14 residues. Germline assignment: CDR1 SGHTA and CDR2 FQGNSA. The CDR3 spells CASSTGLSNQPQHF. The CDR3 DNA sequence: TGTGCCAGCAGCACCGGACTCAGCAATCAGCCCCAGCATTTT.

The chain combines TRBV19 with TRBJ1-1; 7 positions agree with TRBD1. V lost 6 bases and J lost 2; bases outside the gene matches: 6. Germline V gene lookup returns CDR1 LNHDA and CDR2 SQIVND (reference sequence). This CDR3 spans 14 amino acids. CDR3 DNA sequence: TGTGCCAGTAGGGCCGGGACAGCCAACACTGAAGCTTTCTTT. This translates into CASRAGTANTEAFF.

This chain joins TRBV11-1 and TRBJ2-2, with a weak D call TRBD2 (6 bases). V was cut by 4 bases and J by 7 bases, with 13 bases left in between. The germline V gene has CDR1 SGHAT and CDR2 FQDESV (reference sequence). The CDR3 extends over 14 amino acids. CDR3 sequence reads: CASSSTSFGGELFF. Here the CDR3 DNA reads TGTGCCAGCAGCTCCACTAGCTTTGGCGGGGAGCTGTTTTTT.

The chain combines TRBV10-3 with TRBJ1-1; the D is unclear. Trimming left V 6 bases short and J 3 bases short, with 11 bases between. The CDR3 covers 13 residues. Per germline, CDR1 ENHRY and CDR2 SYGVKD. The CDR3 reads CAIRTAGYTEAFF. CDR3 nucleotides: TGTGCCATCAGGACCGCGGGATACACTGAAGCTTTCTTT.

The V and J genes are TRBV6-6 and TRBJ1-5, with D perhaps matching TRBD1 (5 bases). Germline CDR1 and CDR2: MNHNY and SVGAGI (reference sequence). The CDR3 contains 14 residues. V lost 6 bases and J 9 bases, leaving 18 bases between the germline ends. Here the CDR3 reads CASRYTEGRSPQHF. The CDR3 nucleotides are TGTGCCAGCAGGTATACAGAGGGGAGGTCGCCCCAGCATTTT.

This chain connects TRBV18 to TRBJ2-7, with 8 bases lining up with TRBD2. Germline loops: CDR1 KGHSH, CDR2 LQKENI. The CDR3 has 14 residues. V trimming: 1 base; J trimming: 6 bases; junction bases outside the gene matches: 5. CDR3 DNA: TGTGCCAGCTCACCACTAGCGGGAAGCTTCGAGCAGTACGTC. It is translated as CASSPLAGSFEQYV.

The chain employs TRBV7-6 and TRBJ2-2; perhaps TRBD1 as D (6 bases). Trimming removed 10 bases at V and 0 bases at J, with 15 bases between. From germline, CDR1 is SGHVS and CDR2 FNYEAQ. The CDR3 totals 15 residues. The CDR3 region has the DNA TGTGCCACACAGACAGGAACTACGAACACCGGGGAGCTGTTTTTT. Translation gives CATQTGTTNTGELFF.

The chain carries TRBV7-2 and TRBJ1-4; no firm D call. This CDR3 spans 14 amino acids. Germline V gives CDR1 SGHTA, CDR2 FQGNSA. Between the trimmed V and J ends, which lost 5 bases and 5 bases, there was a span of 12 bases. CDR3 in amino acids: CASSMTRQNEKLFF. The DNA for the CDR3 is TGTGCCAGCAGCATGACAAGACAAAATGAAAAACTGTTTTTT.

DNA of the CDR3: TGTGCCAGCAGCACCGGACAGTTCGCCCGGGTCGGGGAGCTGTTTTTT. Its protein product is CASSTGQFARVGELFF. This chain links TRBV7-2 with TRBJ2-2, with D maybe TRBD1 (6 bases). The length of the CDR3 is 16 residues. Trimming pared 5 bases from V and 7 bases from J, leaving 20 bases between. Per germline, CDR1 SGHTA and CDR2 FQGNSA.

This chain links TRBV30 with TRBJ1-2; no definite D call. CDR1 is GTSNPN, CDR2 SVGIG, per germline (reference sequence). The CDR3 sequence is 12 residues long. CDR3: CVLNPQTNGYTF. The CDR3 coding sequence is TGTGTATTGAACCCACAAACTAATGGCTACACCTTC.

The chain combines TRBV6-2 or TRBV6-3 with TRBJ1-4, with 7 positions matching TRBD1. Looked up from germline, CDR1 is MNHEY and CDR2 is SVGEGT. The CDR3 spans 19 residues. The trim removed 0 bases at V and 0 bases at J, leaving 10 bases unmatched. The CDR3 region is CASSYSIPGQSATNEKLFF. The CDR3 region has the DNA TGTGCCAGCAGTTACTCGATCCCGGGACAGTCTGCAACTAATGAAAAACTGTTTTTT.

The chain joins TRBV9 to TRBJ2-3; TRBD2 might be the D (6 bases). The V and J ends lost 3 bases and 3 bases respectively, with 14 bases between them. CDR3 length: 15 amino acids. The germline V gene has CDR1 SGDLS and CDR2 YYNGEE. The chain's CDR3 is CASSGGSGRTDTQYF. The CDR3 DNA is TGTGCCAGCAGCGGGGGGTCCGGGAGAACAGATACGCAGTATTTT.

V is TRBV5-1 and J is TRBJ2-5; 7 bases are a match to TRBD2. The CDR3 spans 15 residues. Germline V gene lookup returns CDR1 SGHRS and CDR2 YFSETQ. Unmatched junction bases numbered 8, after V lost 6 bases and J lost 0 bases. The CDR3 sequence is CASTGGYLDQETQYF. For the CDR3, the DNA is TGCGCCAGCACCGGGGGGTATCTTGACCAAGAGACCCAGTACTTC.

The sample holds one count of this clone. The chain has TRBV3-1 (or the pseudogene TRBV3-2) and TRBJ2-1; maybe TRBD2 (6 bases). Germline CDR1 and CDR2: LGHDT and YNNKEL (reference sequence). V was clipped by 4 bases and J by 1 base, with 14 bases between them. CDR3 length equals 16 residues. CDR3 sequence (DNA): TGTGCCAGCAGCCCCAGTTGGGGGGTATCCTACAATGAGCAGTTCTTC. This encodes CASSPSWGVSYNEQFF.

The chain links TRBV28 to TRBJ2-3, with a possible D match to TRBD2 (5 bases). Between the trimmed V and J ends, which lost 5 bases and 2 bases, there was a span of 14 bases. Germline CDR1 MDHEN, CDR2 SYDVKM. CDR3 size: 15 residues. The CDR3 region is CASSAPSSLTDTQYF. The CDR3 nucleotides read TGTGCCAGCAGTGCTCCTAGCTCTCTCACAGATACGCAGTATTTT.

This clone showed up just a few times. This chain links TRBV7-2 with TRBJ2-2, with TRBD2 identical over 11 bases. Per the germline V gene, CDR1 is SGHTA and CDR2 is FQGNSA. Trimming took 5 bases from V and 1 from J; bases not matched to a gene: 9. This CDR3 is 18 amino acids long. The CDR3 is CASSPQPGTSGNTGELFF. In DNA form, the CDR3 reads TGTGCCAGCAGCCCCCAGCCCGGGACTAGCGGGAACACCGGGGAGCTGTTTTTT.

This rearrangement joins TRBV3-1 (or the pseudogene TRBV3-2) to TRBJ1-2; TRBD1 might be the D (6 bases). The CDR3 spans 13 residues. Germline assignment: CDR1 LGHDT and CDR2 YNNKEL (reference sequence). V shed 4 bases and J shed 8 bases, with 14 bases lying between them. The CDR3 region has the DNA TGTGCCAGCAGCCTTAGAAGGGGGAGAGGCTACACCTTC. Translated: CASSLRRGRGYTF.

In its sample, this clone was seen once. The genes are TRBV5-1 and TRBJ1-1; 7 bases map to TRBD1. Unmatched junction bases numbered 9, after V lost 4 bases and J lost 6 bases. Germline lookup yields CDR1 SGHRS and CDR2 YFSETQ. This CDR3 has 14 amino acids. CDR3 in amino acids: CASSQQGLLAEAFF. The CDR3 nucleotides are TGCGCCAGCAGCCAACAGGGGTTGTTGGCTGAAGCTTTCTTT.

The CDR3 nucleotides are TGTGCCAGCAGTTTCCAGGGTGGGGAAAAACTGTTTTTT. Protein sequence: CASSFQGGEKLFF. The chain links TRBV7-9 to TRBJ1-4; a weak D match, TRBD1 (5 bases). V was clipped by 6 bases and J by 8 bases, with 13 bases between them. CDR3 length: 13 residues. CDR1 is SEHNR, CDR2 FQNEAQ, per germline (reference sequence).

V usage is TRBV5-4 and J usage is TRBJ2-3; 12 nucleotides agree with TRBD2. Germline V gene data show CDR1 as SGHNT and CDR2 as YYREEE (reference sequence). This CDR3 has 15 residues. V dropped 4 bases and J dropped 1; count of bases not matched to a gene: 1. The DNA of the CDR3 is TGTGCCAGCAGCCTAGCGGGAGGGGGCACAGATACGCAGTATTTT. Translating gives CASSLAGGGTDTQYF.

V gene TRBV7-2 combines with J gene TRBJ1-1; 7 nucleotides match TRBD1. The CDR3 is 14 residues long. The ends lost 6 bases at V and 0 bases at J; junction bases unmatched: 4. Germline-derived CDR1 and CDR2 are SGHTA and FQGNSA. CDR3 sequence reads: CASRRDRMNTEAFF. CDR3 nucleotide sequence: TGTGCCAGCAGAAGGGACAGAATGAACACTGAAGCTTTCTTT.

This clone has just one count. J is TRBJ2-2 and V is TRBV7-3; a possible D gene is TRBD1 (6 bases). Germline CDR1 reads SGHTA; CDR2 reads FQGTGA. The V gene lost 4 bases and the J gene lost 6 bases, with 18 bases spanning the gap. The length of the CDR3 is 16 residues. The CDR3 is CASSSQQGASAGELFF. CDR3 bases: TGTGCCAGCAGCTCTCAACAGGGCGCGTCCGCCGGGGAGCTGTTTTTT.

This clone was seen a handful of times. The V call is TRBV19, the J call TRBJ2-1; 8 nucleotides agree with TRBD2. The CDR3 covers 15 residues. The germline gives CDR1 LNHDA, CDR2 SQIVND (reference sequence). V was clipped by 3 bases and J by 6 bases; unmatched bases: 7. CDR3 sequence reads: CASSMSLGLGNEQFF. The CDR3 nucleotides are TGTGCCAGTAGTATGTCTTTGGGACTAGGCAATGAGCAGTTCTTC. The full variable domain, in which reference TRBV19 and TRBJ2-1 provide the parts outside the CDR3, is DGGITQSPKYLFRKEGQNVTLSCEQNLNHDAMYWYRQDPGQGLRLIYYSQIVNDFQKGDIAEGYSVSREKKESFPLTVTSAQKNPTAFYLCASSMSLGLGNEQFFGPGTRLTVL.

The chain combines TRBV29-1 with TRBJ2-2, with 13 bases that match TRBD2. Germline CDR1 SQVTM, CDR2 ANQGSEA. The CDR3 runs to 15 residues. The junction had 5 bases not matched to a gene; V was cut back by 6 bases and J by 4 bases. CDR3 in amino acids: CSVRGLAGSTGELFF. CDR3 DNA sequence: TGCAGCGTCAGGGGACTAGCGGGATCCACCGGGGAGCTGTTTTTT.

The chain is built from TRBV5-1 and TRBJ1-4; perhaps TRBD1 as D (6 bases). V was trimmed by 4 bases and J by 0 bases, leaving 22 bases between them. The CDR3 has 19 amino acids. From germline, CDR1 is SGHRS and CDR2 YFSETQ. Written as DNA, the CDR3 is TGCGCCAGCAGCGAGAGGGCTCAGGGGATTACTACAACTAATGAAAAACTGTTTTTT. It encodes CASSERAQGITTTNEKLFF.

The rearrangement joins TRBV4-3 to TRBJ1-4, with D possibly matching TRBD1 (6 bases). Trimming took 0 bases from V and 8 from J, leaving 16 bases between them. Germline loops: CDR1 LGHNA, CDR2 YSLEER. The CDR3 length is 16 residues. The CDR3 DNA sequence: TGCGCCAGCAGCCAAGATTTGGCGGGGGCTGGGGAAAAACTGTTTTTT. Protein product: CASSQDLAGAGEKLFF.